This TCR beta chain emerged from a study of T-cell reconstitution after alpha-beta-depleted transplantation in children. Germline V gives CDR1 DFQATT, CDR2 SNEGSKA (reference sequence). Trimming at V came to 6 bases and at J to 2 bases, leaving 9 bases not matched to a gene. The CDR3 contains 16 residues. Unique molecular identifiers were incorporated into the prepared TCRbeta library. TCRdb redid the calling of the PCR reads with MiXCR, one entry per CDR3 protein. The table has 400,000 to 500,000 distinct CDR3 sequences, around 9.9% seen once. This receptor was taken from a human donor who donated a stem cell graft to a child with acute myeloid leukemia. The chain uses TRBV20-1 and TRBJ2-1; 11 bases align to TRBD2. The specimen comprised PBMCs from the stem cell graft donor, sampled from the stem cell graft. The CDR3: CSATGTSGSTYNEQFF. The CDR3 bases are TGCAGTGCGACCGGGACTAGCGGTTCAACCTACAATGAGCAGTTCTTC.